This passage covers 25 T cell receptor beta chains from one sample sequenced in a study of blood T cell repertoires in COVID-19. TCRdb's copy holds only in-frame clones and misses some; the assay was immunoSEQ multiplex PCR. The sample gives about 220,000 clones, 84% of which show up once; about 9% is in the top ten. Sequencing used peripheral blood. These receptors were collected from a man aged 45-65 years with active or convalescent COVID-19.

The J gene is TRBJ2-5, the V gene TRBV29-1, with TRBD1 identical over 10 bases. This CDR3 region has 15 residues. CDR1 is SQVTM and CDR2 is ANQGSEA in the germline V gene. Trimming took 0 bases from V and 4 from J; bases not matched to a gene: 5. CDR3 DNA: TGCAGCGTTGAAGATAGGGACAGGGGTGGAGAGACCCAGTACTTC. Amino acid sequence: CSVEDRDRGGETQYF.

V usage is TRBV29-1 and J usage is TRBJ2-7; D may be TRBD2 (5 bases). Germline values: CDR1 SQVTM, CDR2 ANQGSEA. Deletions cut 4 bases from V and 7 bases from J, with 14 bases between. The CDR3 consists of 12 residues. In nucleotides, the CDR3 is TGCAGCGTTGGAGGGCCAGGCAGGGAGCAGTACTTC. It yields the protein CSVGGPGREQYF.

This chain uses TRBV9 with TRBJ2-3; 12 positions match TRBD2. The V gene's germline CDR1 is SGDLS and CDR2 YYNGEE. This CDR3 is 14 amino acids long. Trimming at V came to 3 bases and at J to 6 bases, leaving 2 bases not matched to a gene. The CDR3 bases are TGTGCCAGCAGCGAAACTAGCGGGGGGGATACGCAGTATTTT. Protein product: CASSETSGGDTQYF.

A word on this clone: An end of the junction differs from the germline gene, which may be a read error. V and J are TRBV6-5 and TRBJ2-7; TRBD2 agrees at 7 bases. From germline, CDR1 is MNHEY and CDR2 SVGAGI. The CDR3 is made up of 11 amino acids. CDR3 protein: CASTGGTFWCF. CDR3 nucleotide sequence: TGTGCCAGCACCGGGGGGACGTTCTGGTGCTTC.

With respect to this clone: This specimen includes other DNA sequences encoding the same CDR3. The chain is built from TRBV7-9 and TRBJ2-1; 9 positions agree with TRBD2. CDR3 length: 16 residues. The germline gives CDR1 SEHNR, CDR2 FQNEAQ (reference sequence). Trimming took 4 bases from V and 0 from J; bases not matched to a gene: 4. CDR3 sequence: CASSSSGASSYNEQFF. CDR3 coding DNA: TGTGCCAGCAGCTCTAGCGGGGCTAGCTCCTACAATGAGCAGTTCTTC.

J is TRBJ2-7 and V is TRBV27; 7 nucleotides match TRBD1. Germline V lookup: CDR1 MNHEY, CDR2 SMNVEV (reference sequence). V shed 4 bases and J 0 bases; nucleotides not matched to a gene: 9. This CDR3 region has 16 residues. The CDR3 is CASSSGPGQISYEQYF. CDR3 DNA sequence: TGTGCCAGCAGTTCAGGGCCGGGACAGATCTCCTACGAGCAGTACTTC.

V gene TRBV2 combines with J gene TRBJ1-1, with D possibly TRBD1 on 5 matching bases. CDR1 SNHLY and CDR2 FYNNEI come from the germline V gene. The CDR3 sequence is 14 residues long. Trimming pared 8 bases from V and 3 bases from J, leaving 16 bases between. The CDR3 DNA follows: TGTGCCAGCGGGTCCAGGGTTGGGGACACTGAAGCTTTCTTT. Residues: CASGSRVGDTEAFF.

The rearrangement joins TRBV28 to TRBJ2-1; a weak D match, TRBD2 (6 bases). Germline assignment: CDR1 MDHEN and CDR2 SYDVKM. The V gene lost 8 bases and the J gene lost 3 bases, with 11 bases spanning the gap. This CDR3 region has 13 residues. The CDR3 spells CASWTDYYNEQFF. For the CDR3, the DNA is TGTGCCAGCTGGACGGACTACTACAATGAGCAGTTCTTC.

The chain joins TRBV6-1 to TRBJ1-2; 8 positions match TRBD1. The trim removed 3 bases at V and 7 bases at J, leaving 1 base unmatched. Germline V lookup: CDR1 MNHNS, CDR2 SASEGT. CDR3 length equals 12 residues. The CDR3 spells CASSDRGRGYTF. The CDR3 nucleotides read TGTGCCAGCAGTGACAGGGGGCGTGGCTACACCTTC.

The chain is built from TRBV9 and TRBJ2-7, with TRBD1 matching 7 bases. The CDR3 spans 13 residues. The junction had 5 bases not matched to a gene; V was cut back by 1 base and J by 7 bases. Germline V gene data show CDR1 as SGDLS and CDR2 as YYNGEE. The chain's CDR3 is CASSVTSTGEQYF. DNA of the CDR3: TGTGCCAGCAGCGTAACCTCGACAGGGGAGCAGTACTTC.

This sequence joins TRBV6-1 and TRBJ1-2, with D possibly matching TRBD1 (6 bases). There are 15 residues in the CDR3. Germline V CDR1 and CDR2: MNHNS, SASEGT. V lost 1 base and J lost 8, with 17 bases in between. The CDR3 DNA is TGTGCCAGCAGTGAAGTCGCAGGGGAACTGGGAGGCTACACCTTC. It encodes CASSEVAGELGGYTF.

The J gene is TRBJ2-1, the V gene TRBV7-2; the D gene is possibly TRBD2 (5 bases). CDR1 and CDR2 from the germline V gene are SGHTA and FQGNSA. Trimming took off 0 bases at V and 5 bases at J, with 8 bases between the two ends. The CDR3 loop spans 14 amino acids. The DNA of the CDR3 is TGTGCCAGCAGCTTAGCTACGGGAAACAATGAGCAGTTCTTC. Translation gives CASSLATGNNEQFF.

This clone has just one count. The V gene is TRBV28, the J gene TRBJ1-1; possible D gene TRBD1, 5 bases. Germline CDR1 MDHEN, CDR2 SYDVKM. This CDR3 has 15 residues. Trimming took 2 bases from V and 4 from J, leaving 14 bases between them. The CDR3 loop reads CASSLRAGRFTEAFF. The CDR3 bases are TGTGCCAGCAGTTTAAGGGCAGGGAGGTTCACTGAAGCTTTCTTT.

The gene calls are TRBV7-6 and TRBJ2-2, with 8 bases that match TRBD1. The V gene end was trimmed by 1 base and the J gene end by 1 base; junction bases not matched to a gene: 14. CDR1 and CDR2 (germline): SGHVS, FNYEAQ. The CDR3 has 20 amino acids. CDR3 protein: CASSLEIPEDRARNTGELFF. CDR3 coding DNA: TGTGCCAGCAGCTTAGAGATCCCCGAGGACAGGGCCCGGAACACCGGGGAGCTGTTTTTT.

The rearrangement uses TRBV9 and TRBJ2-4; 8 bases map to TRBD2. CDR1 SGDLS and CDR2 YYNGEE come from the germline V gene. The V gene end was trimmed by 3 bases and the J gene end by 6 bases; junction bases not matched to a gene: 11. The CDR3 is made up of 16 amino acids. This CDR3 is CASSAPRGGVGNIQYF. CDR3 coding DNA: TGTGCCAGCAGCGCCCCCCGGGGGGGGGTTGGAAACATTCAGTACTTC.

This clone came up a few times. The V and J genes are TRBV28 and TRBJ1-2; 8 bases fit TRBD1. The V segment lost 3 bases and the J segment 7 bases; nucleotides outside the gene matches: 4. CDR1 and CDR2 from the germline V gene are MDHEN and SYDVKM. The CDR3 consists of 13 residues. CDR3 DNA: TGTGCCAGCAGTTTGCAGGGGGCTCCTGGCTACACCTTC. It yields the protein CASSLQGAPGYTF.

This clone appeared a single time. This chain connects TRBV7-2 to TRBJ1-6; 8 bases fit TRBD1. From germline, CDR1 is SGHTA and CDR2 FQGNSA. The CDR3 sequence is 13 residues long. The junction had 3 bases not matched to a gene; V was cut back by 7 bases and J by 7 bases. The CDR3 is CASNDRGNSPLHF. The CDR3 region has the DNA TGTGCCAGCAACGACAGGGGAAATTCACCCCTCCACTTT.

In nucleotides, the CDR3 is TGTGCCAGCAGTACCACACCGAACACTGAAGCTTTCTTT. Its protein product is CASSTTPNTEAFF. The chain carries TRBV6-2 or TRBV6-3 and TRBJ1-1; D is ambiguous. This CDR3 is built from 13 residues. Trimming took off 5 bases at V and 1 base at J, with 8 bases between the two ends. The V gene's germline CDR1 is MNHEY and CDR2 SVGEGT.

This chain connects TRBV7-6 to TRBJ2-7; possibly TRBD1 for D (6 bases). CDR1 and CDR2 from the germline V gene are SGHVS and FNYEAQ. The germline V and J ends were trimmed by 5 bases and 2 bases, with 19 bases remaining between them. The CDR3 is 16 residues long. Here the CDR3 reads CASSPNPGDRPYEQYF. The DNA for the CDR3 is TGTGCCAGCAGCCCGAACCCCGGAGACAGGCCCTACGAGCAGTACTTC.

This sequence joins TRBV5-1 and TRBJ1-1, with a possible D match to TRBD1 (5 bases). CDR1 and CDR2 (germline): SGHRS, YFSETQ. The CDR3 spans 13 residues. V lost 5 bases, J lost 0 bases, and 8 bases lay in between. CDR3 DNA: TGCGCCAGCAGAGGGGACTTGAACACTGAAGCTTTCTTT. This codes for CASRGDLNTEAFF.

The V and J genes are TRBV5-1 and TRBJ2-6; 9 positions match TRBD1. The germline gives CDR1 SGHRS, CDR2 YFSETQ. Unmatched junction bases numbered 0, after V lost 0 bases and J lost 2 bases. This CDR3 has 16 amino acids. CDR3 residues: CASSLGQGAGANVLTF. The CDR3 region has the DNA TGCGCCAGCAGCTTGGGACAGGGGGCTGGGGCCAACGTCCTGACTTTC.

V gene TRBV28 combines with J gene TRBJ2-4, with TRBD1 matching over 12 bases. The CDR3 consists of 19 residues. Germline V CDR1 and CDR2: MDHEN, SYDVKM. After removal of 2 bases from V and 2 bases from J, the junction contained 10 bases not matched to a gene. Written as DNA, the CDR3 is TGTGCCAGCAGTTTACGGGGGACAGGGGGCGGTAAAACCAAAAACATTCAGTACTTC. Translation: CASSLRGTGGGKTKNIQYF.

The chain uses TRBV7-2 and TRBJ2-1; D gene ambiguous. The CDR3 runs to 14 residues. Trimming took 2 bases from V and 4 from J, leaving 9 bases between them. Germline V gene lookup returns CDR1 SGHTA and CDR2 FQGNSA. In nucleotides, the CDR3 is TGTGCCAGCAGCTTAAACCCAGATTACAATGAGCAGTTCTTC. As protein: CASSLNPDYNEQFF.

Turning to this clone: Sequence at one end of the junction differs from germline and may be a read error. The chain is built from TRBV7-7 and TRBJ1-1; D not resolved. This CDR3 has 13 amino acids. In germline, CDR1 is SSHAT, CDR2 FNYEAQ (reference sequence). This CDR3 is CASSLSLNTEAFF. CDR3 DNA: TGTGCTAGCAGCTTAAGCCTGAACACTGAAGCTTTCTTT.

This sequence joins TRBV2 and TRBJ2-5, with 7 bases that match TRBD1. The germline V gene encodes CDR1 SNHLY and CDR2 FYNNEI. J gave up 5 bases and V 7 bases, and 7 bases lay outside the gene matches. The CDR3 is 13 residues long. In nucleotides, the CDR3 is TGTGCCAGCAATTTACAGGGGCGGGAGACCCAGTACTTC. This gives the protein CASNLQGRETQYF.